The 9 T cell receptor beta chains listed next were all sequenced from one sample in a study of T cell repertoires in cytomegalovirus infection. TCRdb itself ran the reads through MiXCR, one entry per CDR3 protein. This table has some 220,000 distinct CDR3 sequences, roughly 12% appearing once. The specimen sequenced was PBMCs. The receptors here all came from a human donor in good health (CMV status not recorded). Some clones in this sample may be carry-over from other donors' samples.

V gene TRBV5-4 combines with J gene TRBJ2-3, with a possible D match to TRBD2 (6 bases). This CDR3 region has 14 residues. With 3 bases removed from V and 4 bases from J, the gap between germline ends came to 12 bases. Germline CDR1 reads SGHNT; CDR2 reads YYREEE (reference sequence). The CDR3 loop is CASSSGESPDTQYF. The CDR3 DNA follows: TGTGCCAGCAGCTCGGGAGAGAGCCCAGATACGCAGTATTTT.

This clonotype occurred many times. The chain employs TRBV7-8 and TRBJ2-3, with 10 bases aligning to TRBD2. Germline V lookup: CDR1 SGHVS, CDR2 FQNEAQ. Trimming took 5 bases from V and 0 from J; bases not matched to a gene: 2. The CDR3 loop spans 15 amino acids. The CDR3 DNA is TGTGCCAGCAGCCCGACTAGCGGGAGCACAGATACGCAGTATTTT. It specifies CASSPTSGSTDTQYF.

This clonotype was seen at least ten times. The chain has TRBV7-2 and TRBJ2-6; D is undetermined. This CDR3 contains 15 residues. Between the trimmed V and J ends, which lost 3 bases and 6 bases, there was a span of 12 bases. CDR1 and CDR2 (germline): SGHTA, FQGNSA. In DNA, the CDR3 is TGTGCCAGCAGCTTGTCCCTTTCGTTGGCCAACGTCCTGACTTTC. Protein sequence: CASSLSLSLANVLTF.

This clonotype was counted only a few times. The V call is TRBV19, the J call TRBJ1-2, with 9 bases aligning to TRBD1. The CDR3 extends over 15 amino acids. CDR1 LNHDA and CDR2 SQIVND come from the germline V gene (reference sequence). V shed 8 bases, J shed 7 bases, and the junction held 14 bases outside the gene matches. The CDR3 DNA is TGTGCCAGTCTCGGGGACAGGGCGGGAAGAGGTGGCTACACCTTC. Its translation: CASLGDRAGRGGYTF.

This clonotype has at least ten counts. Written as DNA, the CDR3 is TGTGCCAGCAGTCCCATAACGGGGGCCTATGGCTACACCTTC. Its protein product is CASSPITGAYGYTF. This chain connects TRBV12-3 or TRBV12-4 to TRBJ1-2; D perhaps matches TRBD1 (6 bases). The CDR3 is 14 amino acids. Trimming removed 5 bases from V and 4 bases from J, with 14 bases in between.

V gene TRBV20-1 combines with J gene TRBJ1-6; D gene ambiguous. The CDR3 spans 16 residues. Germline V gene lookup returns CDR1 DFQATT and CDR2 SNEGSKA (reference sequence). V lost 3 bases and J lost 0, with 12 bases in between. CDR3 DNA sequence: TGCAGTGCTAGTAGTCCCCGGGACTCCTATAATTCACCCCTCCACTTT. Translated: CSASSPRDSYNSPLHF.

With regard to this clonotype: A much more abundant neighbour one base away suggests this may be a read error. The chain carries TRBV28 and TRBJ2-1; D is uncertain. The germline V gene encodes CDR1 MDHEN and CDR2 SYDVKM. The CDR3 spans 15 residues. Trimming took off 2 bases at V and 9 bases at J, with 17 bases between the two ends. The CDR3 spells CASSLLANGGSEQFF. In DNA, the CDR3 is TGTGCCAGCAGTTTACTCGCAAACGGTGGAAGTGAGCAGTTCTTC.

This clonotype was seen many times. J is TRBJ1-6 and V is TRBV5-6; D not certain. The V end lost 4 bases, the J end lost 7 bases, and 9 bases lay between the germline ends. Germline V gene lookup returns CDR1 SGHDT and CDR2 YYEEEE. This CDR3 has 13 amino acids. The CDR3 reads CASSPLRNSPLHF. The CDR3 DNA follows: TGTGCCAGCAGCCCCCTGAGGAATTCACCCCTCCACTTT.

V and J are TRBV6-2 or TRBV6-3 and TRBJ2-2; D not resolved. This CDR3 is built from 15 residues. Germline V gene lookup returns CDR1 MNHEY and CDR2 SVGEGT. Trimming shortened V by 9 bases and J by 4 bases, and 18 bases separated the two germline ends. The CDR3 is CASYWAPLPTGELFF. CDR3 DNA: TGTGCCAGTTATTGGGCACCGCTTCCCACCGGGGAGCTGTTTTTT.